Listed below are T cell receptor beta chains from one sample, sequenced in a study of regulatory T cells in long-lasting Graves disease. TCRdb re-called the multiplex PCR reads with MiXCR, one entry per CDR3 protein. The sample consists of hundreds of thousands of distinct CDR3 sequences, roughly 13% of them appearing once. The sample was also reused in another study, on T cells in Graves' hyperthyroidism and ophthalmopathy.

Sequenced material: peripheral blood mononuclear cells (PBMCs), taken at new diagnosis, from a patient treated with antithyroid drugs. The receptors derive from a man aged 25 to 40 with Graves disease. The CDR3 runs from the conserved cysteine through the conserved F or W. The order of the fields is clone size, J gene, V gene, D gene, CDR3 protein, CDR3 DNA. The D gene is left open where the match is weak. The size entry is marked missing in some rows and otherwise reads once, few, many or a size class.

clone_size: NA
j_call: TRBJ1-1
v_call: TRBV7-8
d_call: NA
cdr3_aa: CASSLEGPNTEAFF
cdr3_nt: TGTGCCAGCAGCTTAGAGGGACCAAACACTGAAGCTTTCTTT

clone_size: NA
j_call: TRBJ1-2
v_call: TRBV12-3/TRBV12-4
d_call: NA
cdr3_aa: CASSSGGGTADPYGYTF
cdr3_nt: TGTGCCAGCAGTTCCGGAGGCGGGACTGCGGATCCCTATGGCTACACCTTC

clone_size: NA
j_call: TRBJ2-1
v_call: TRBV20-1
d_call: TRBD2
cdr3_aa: CSAPPGGRARNEQFF
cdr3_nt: TGCAGTGCTCCCCCCGGCGGGAGGGCCCGCAATGAGCAGTTCTTC

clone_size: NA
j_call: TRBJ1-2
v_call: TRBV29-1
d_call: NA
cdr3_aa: CSVERGGETYGYTF
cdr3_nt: TGCAGCGTTGAACGCGGGGGTGAAACCTATGGCTACACCTTC

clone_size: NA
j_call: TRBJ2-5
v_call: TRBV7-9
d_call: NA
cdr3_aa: CASSLGQAKSETQYF
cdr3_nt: TGTGCCAGCAGCTTAGGTCAGGCCAAGTCAGAGACCCAGTACTTC

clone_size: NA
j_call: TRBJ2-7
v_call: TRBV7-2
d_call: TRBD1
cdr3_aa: CASSPGQRYTGEQYF
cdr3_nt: TGTGCCAGCAGCCCGGGACAGCGGTACACCGGGGAGCAGTACTTC

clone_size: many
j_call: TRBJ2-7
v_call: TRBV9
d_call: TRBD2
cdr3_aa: CASGKAGGRQYF
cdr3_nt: TGTGCCAGCGGAAAAGCGGGAGGGCGGCAGTACTTC

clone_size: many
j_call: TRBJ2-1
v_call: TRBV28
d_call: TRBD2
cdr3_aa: CAISGLAFNEQFF
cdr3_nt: TGTGCTATTTCGGGACTAGCTTTCAATGAGCAGTTCTTC

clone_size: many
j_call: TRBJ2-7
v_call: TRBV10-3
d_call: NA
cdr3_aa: CAISEGAGSREQYF
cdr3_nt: TGTGCCATCAGTGAGGGGGCGGGAAGTCGCGAGCAGTACTTC

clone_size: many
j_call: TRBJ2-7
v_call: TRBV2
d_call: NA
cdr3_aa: CASGRQGFIYEQYF
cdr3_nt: TGTGCCAGCGGACGGCAGGGATTTATCTACGAGCAGTACTTC

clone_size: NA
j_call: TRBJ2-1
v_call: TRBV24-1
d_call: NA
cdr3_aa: CATSGLYNEQFF
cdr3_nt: TGTGCCACCAGTGGATTGTACAATGAGCAGTTCTTC